This paragraph covers one TCR beta chain sequence. As handled by the study authors: Amplification from reference gene primers served as the basis for estimated nucleated cell counts. Sequencing used immunoSEQ multiplex PCR; TCRdb keeps in-frame clones, though not all of them. V and J calls plus clone size are reproduced from that table; the DNA served to infer D and trimming. This table has 95,000 to 100,000 clones, more than 70% appearing once. This sample is drawn from a study of blood T cell repertoires in COVID-19. Background on the study: T cells, B-cell-depleted T cells, or PBMCs provided the cDNA or gDNA that served as material.

This CDR3 contains 18 residues. CDR1 and CDR2 from the germline V gene are MNHEY and SVGEGT. V was cut by 4 bases and J by 2 bases, with 18 bases left in between. The sample was peripheral blood. The receptor's source is a woman in her 30s with acute or convalescent COVID-19. The chain has TRBV6-2 or TRBV6-3 and TRBJ2-6, with D perhaps matching TRBD1 (6 bases). In DNA, the CDR3 is TGTGCCAGCAGTTCTGGGCGGACAGACCGGACTGGGGCCAACGTCCTGACTTTC. It specifies CASSSGRTDRTGANVLTF.